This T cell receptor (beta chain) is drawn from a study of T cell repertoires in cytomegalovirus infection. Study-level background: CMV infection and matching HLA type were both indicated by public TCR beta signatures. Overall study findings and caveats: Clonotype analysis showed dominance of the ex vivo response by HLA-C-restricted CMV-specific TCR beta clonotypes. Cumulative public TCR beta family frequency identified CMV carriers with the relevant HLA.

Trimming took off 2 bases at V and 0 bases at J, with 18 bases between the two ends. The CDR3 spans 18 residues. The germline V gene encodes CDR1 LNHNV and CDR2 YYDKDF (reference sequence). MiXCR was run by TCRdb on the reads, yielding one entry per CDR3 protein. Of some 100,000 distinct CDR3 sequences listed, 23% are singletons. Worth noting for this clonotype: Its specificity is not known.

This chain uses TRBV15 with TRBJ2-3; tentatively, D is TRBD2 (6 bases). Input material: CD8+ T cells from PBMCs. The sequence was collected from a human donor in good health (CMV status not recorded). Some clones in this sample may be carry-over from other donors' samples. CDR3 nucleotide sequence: TGTGCCACCAGCAGAAAACTGGGAGGTCGGGTTAGCACAGATACGCAGTATTTT. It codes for CATSRKLGGRVSTDTQYF.